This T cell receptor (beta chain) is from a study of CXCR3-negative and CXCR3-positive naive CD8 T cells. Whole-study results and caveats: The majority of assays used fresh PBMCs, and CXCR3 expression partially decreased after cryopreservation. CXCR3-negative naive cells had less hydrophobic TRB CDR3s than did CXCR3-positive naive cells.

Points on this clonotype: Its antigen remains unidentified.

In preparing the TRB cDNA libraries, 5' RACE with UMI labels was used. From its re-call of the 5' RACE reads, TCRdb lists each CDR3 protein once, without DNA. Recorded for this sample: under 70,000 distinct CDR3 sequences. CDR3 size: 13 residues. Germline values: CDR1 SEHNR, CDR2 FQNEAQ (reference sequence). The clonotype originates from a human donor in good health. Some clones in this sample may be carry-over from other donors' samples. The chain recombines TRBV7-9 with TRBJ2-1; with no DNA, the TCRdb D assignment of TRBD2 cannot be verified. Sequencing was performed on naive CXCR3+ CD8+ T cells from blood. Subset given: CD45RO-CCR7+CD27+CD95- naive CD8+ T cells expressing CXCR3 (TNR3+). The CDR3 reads CASSRIAGLEQFF.